This TCR beta chain was identified in a study of T cell clonality in common variable immunodeficiency. Here immunoSEQ multiplex PCR was the method, and the copy in TCRdb shows in-frame clones only, minus some. This sample has about 39,000 clones and no singletons, with around 2.6% in the ten largest. Germline V lookup: CDR1 SNHLY, CDR2 FYNNEI. CDR3 length: 14 residues. The V and J ends lost 7 bases and 8 bases respectively, with 19 bases between them. Study-wide results and caveats: In common variable immunodeficiency, TCR beta chains reportedly carried fewer deletions and N-nucleotide insertions. CVID patient heterogeneity limited repertoire-clinical complication correlations. Compared with controls, CVID subjects had fewer shared TCRbeta clones.

Patients and controls were mostly of Caucasian heritage. This clone showed up many times. Antigen unknown. The observed sequence ends 3 residues before the CDR3 terminus, with the missing tail filled in from the germline J gene. The clonotype originates from a person aged 18 to 75 in good health. V usage is TRBV2 and J usage is TRBJ2-3, with D possibly matching TRBD2 (5 bases). Sequencing was performed on peripheral blood mononuclear cells. Incomplete CDR3 DNA: TGTGCCAGCACTGATTCCCGGGGATTCTTTACG. Amino acid sequence: CASTDSRGFFT. The whole CDR3 protein is CASTDSRGFFTQYF.